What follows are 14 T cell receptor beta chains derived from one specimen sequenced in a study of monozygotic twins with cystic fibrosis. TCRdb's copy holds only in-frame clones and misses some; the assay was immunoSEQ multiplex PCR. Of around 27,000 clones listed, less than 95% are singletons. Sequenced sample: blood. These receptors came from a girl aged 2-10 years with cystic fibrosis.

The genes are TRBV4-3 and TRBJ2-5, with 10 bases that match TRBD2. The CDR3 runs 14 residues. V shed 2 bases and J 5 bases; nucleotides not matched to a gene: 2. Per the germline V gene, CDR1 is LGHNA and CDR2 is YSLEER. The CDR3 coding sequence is TGCGCCAGCAGCCAAACGACTAGCGGGGAGACCCAGTACTTC. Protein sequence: CASSQTTSGETQYF.

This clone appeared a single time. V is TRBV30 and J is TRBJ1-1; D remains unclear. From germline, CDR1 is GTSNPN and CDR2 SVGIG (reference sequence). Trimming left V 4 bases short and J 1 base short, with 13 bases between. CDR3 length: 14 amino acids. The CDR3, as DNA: TGTGCCTGGATAGGTTACCCGAAGAACACTGAAGCTTTCTTT. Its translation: CAWIGYPKNTEAFF.

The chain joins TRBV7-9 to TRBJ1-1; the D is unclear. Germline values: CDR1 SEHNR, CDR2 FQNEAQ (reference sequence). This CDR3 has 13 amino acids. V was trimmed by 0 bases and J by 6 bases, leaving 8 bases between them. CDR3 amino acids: CASSLALEAEAFF. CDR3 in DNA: TGTGCCAGCAGCTTAGCGTTGGAGGCTGAAGCTTTCTTT.

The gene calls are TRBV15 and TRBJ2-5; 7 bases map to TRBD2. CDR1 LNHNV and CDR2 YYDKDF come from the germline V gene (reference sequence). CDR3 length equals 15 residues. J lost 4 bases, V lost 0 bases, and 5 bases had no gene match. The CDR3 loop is CATSRDRGDSETQYF. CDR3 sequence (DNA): TGTGCCACCAGCAGAGATCGGGGGGACTCAGAGACCCAGTACTTC.

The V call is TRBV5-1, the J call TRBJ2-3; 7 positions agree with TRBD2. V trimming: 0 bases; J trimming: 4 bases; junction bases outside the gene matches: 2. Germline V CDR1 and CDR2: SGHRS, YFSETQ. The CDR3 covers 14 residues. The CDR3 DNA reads TGCGCCAGCAGCTTGGCGGGAGGAGCAGATACGCAGTATTTT. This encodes CASSLAGGADTQYF.

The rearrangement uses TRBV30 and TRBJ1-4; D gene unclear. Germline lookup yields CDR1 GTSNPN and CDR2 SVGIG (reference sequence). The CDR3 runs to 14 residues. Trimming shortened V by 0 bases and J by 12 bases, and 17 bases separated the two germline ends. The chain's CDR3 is CAWSVSGRRRELFF. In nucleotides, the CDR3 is TGTGCCTGGAGTGTAAGTGGCCGGAGGAGGGAACTGTTTTTT.

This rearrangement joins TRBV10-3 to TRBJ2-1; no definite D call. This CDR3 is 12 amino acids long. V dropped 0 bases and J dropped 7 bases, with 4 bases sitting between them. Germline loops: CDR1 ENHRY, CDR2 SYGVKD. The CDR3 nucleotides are TGTGCCATCAGTGAGTCGTGGAATGAGCAGTTCTTC. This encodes CAISESWNEQFF.

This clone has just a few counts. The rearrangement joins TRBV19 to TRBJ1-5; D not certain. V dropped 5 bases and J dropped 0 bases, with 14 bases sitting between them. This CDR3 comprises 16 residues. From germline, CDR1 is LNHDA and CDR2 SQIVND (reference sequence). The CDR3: CASSPRSRSSNQPQHF. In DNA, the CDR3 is TGTGCCAGTAGTCCCCGATCCCGGAGTAGCAATCAGCCCCAGCATTTT.

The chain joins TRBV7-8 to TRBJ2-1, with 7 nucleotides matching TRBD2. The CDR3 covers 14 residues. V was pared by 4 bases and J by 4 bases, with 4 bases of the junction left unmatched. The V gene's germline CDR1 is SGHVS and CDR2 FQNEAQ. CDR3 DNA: TGTGCCAGCAGCTACGGGACTATATACAATGAGCAGTTCTTC. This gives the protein CASSYGTIYNEQFF.

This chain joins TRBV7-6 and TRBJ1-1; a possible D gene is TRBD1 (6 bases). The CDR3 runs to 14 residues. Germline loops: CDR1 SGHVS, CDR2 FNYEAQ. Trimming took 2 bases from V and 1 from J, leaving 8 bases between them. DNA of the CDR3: TGTGCCAGCAGCTTACAGGGGAGGAACACTGAAGCTTTCTTT. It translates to CASSLQGRNTEAFF.

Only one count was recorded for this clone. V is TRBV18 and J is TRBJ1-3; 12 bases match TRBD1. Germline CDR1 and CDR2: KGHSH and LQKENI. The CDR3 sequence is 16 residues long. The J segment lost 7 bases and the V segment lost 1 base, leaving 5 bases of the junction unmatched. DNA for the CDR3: TGTGCCAGCTCACCACTGGGACAGGGGGCTCGTAACACCATATATTTT. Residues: CASSPLGQGARNTIYF.

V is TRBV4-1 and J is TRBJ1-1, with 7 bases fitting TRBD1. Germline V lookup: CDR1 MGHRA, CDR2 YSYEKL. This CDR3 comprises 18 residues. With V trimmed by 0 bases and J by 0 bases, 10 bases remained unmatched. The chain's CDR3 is CASSQEGYRGRMNTEAFF. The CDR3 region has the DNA TGCGCCAGCAGCCAAGAAGGCTACAGGGGCAGGATGAACACTGAAGCTTTCTTT.

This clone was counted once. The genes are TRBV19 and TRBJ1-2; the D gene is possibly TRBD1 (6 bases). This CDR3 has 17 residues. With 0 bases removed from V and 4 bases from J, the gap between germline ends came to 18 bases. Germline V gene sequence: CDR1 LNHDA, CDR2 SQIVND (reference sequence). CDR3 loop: CASSIDLTGLVIYGYTF. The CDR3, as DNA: TGTGCCAGTAGTATAGATCTTACAGGGCTCGTGATCTATGGCTACACCTTC.

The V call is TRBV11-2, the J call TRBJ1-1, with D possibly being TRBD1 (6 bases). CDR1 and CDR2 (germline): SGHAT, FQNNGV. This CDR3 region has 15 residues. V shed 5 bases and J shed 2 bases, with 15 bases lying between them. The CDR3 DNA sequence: TGTGCCAGCAGCCTCGACGCGGGGGCTAACACTGAAGCTTTCTTT. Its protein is CASSLDAGANTEAFF.